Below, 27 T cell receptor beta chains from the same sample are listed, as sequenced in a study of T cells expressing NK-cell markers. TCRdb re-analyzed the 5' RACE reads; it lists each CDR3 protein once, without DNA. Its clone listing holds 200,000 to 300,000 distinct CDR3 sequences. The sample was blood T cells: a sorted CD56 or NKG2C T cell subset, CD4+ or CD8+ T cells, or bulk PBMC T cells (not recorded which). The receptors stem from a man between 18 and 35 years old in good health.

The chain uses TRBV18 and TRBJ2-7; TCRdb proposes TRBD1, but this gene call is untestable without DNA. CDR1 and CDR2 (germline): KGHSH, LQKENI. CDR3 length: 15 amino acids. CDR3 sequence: CASSPAMDRIYEQYF.

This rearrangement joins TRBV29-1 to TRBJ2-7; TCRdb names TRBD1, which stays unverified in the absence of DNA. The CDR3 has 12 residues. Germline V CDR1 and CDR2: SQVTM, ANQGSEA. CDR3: CSVTQGAYEQYF.

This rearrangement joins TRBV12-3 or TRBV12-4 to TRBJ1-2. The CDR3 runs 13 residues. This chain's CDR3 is CASSLEANYGYTF.

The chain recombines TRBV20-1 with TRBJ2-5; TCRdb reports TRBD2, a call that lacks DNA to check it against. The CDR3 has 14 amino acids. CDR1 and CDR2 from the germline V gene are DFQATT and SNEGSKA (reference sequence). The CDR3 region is CSAPGLAGQETQYF.

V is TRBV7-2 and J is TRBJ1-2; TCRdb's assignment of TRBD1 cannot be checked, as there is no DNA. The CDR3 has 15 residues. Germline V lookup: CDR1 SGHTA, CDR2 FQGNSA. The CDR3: CASSFEVGRDYGYTF.

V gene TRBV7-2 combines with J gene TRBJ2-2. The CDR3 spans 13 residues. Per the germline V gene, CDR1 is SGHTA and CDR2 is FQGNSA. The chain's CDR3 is CASSPQQTGELFF.

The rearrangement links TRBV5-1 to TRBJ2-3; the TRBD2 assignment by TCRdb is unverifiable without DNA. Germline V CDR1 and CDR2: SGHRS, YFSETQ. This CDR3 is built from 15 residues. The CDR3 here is CASSLETSPPDTQYF.

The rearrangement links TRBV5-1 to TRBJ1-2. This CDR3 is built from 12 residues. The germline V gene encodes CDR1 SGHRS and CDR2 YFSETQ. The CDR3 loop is CASSLEESGYTF.

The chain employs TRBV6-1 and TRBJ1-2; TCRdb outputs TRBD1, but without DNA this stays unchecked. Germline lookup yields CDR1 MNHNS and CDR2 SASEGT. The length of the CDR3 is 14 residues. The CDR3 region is CASSRYRDRDGYTF.

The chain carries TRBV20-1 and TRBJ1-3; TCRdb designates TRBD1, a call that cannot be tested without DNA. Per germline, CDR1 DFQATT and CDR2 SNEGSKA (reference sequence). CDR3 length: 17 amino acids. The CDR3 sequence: CSARDEVGTGGRDTIYF.

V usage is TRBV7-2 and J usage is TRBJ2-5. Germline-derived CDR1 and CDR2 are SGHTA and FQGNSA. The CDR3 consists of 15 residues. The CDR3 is CASSLAPGTPETQYF.

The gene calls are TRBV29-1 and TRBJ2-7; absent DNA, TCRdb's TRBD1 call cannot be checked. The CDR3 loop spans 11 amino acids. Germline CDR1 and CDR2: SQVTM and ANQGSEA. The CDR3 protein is CSVGGGYEQYF.

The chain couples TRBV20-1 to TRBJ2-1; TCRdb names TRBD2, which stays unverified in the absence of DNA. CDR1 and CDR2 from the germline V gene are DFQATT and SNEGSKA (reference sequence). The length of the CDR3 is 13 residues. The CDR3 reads CSASRLESNEQFF.

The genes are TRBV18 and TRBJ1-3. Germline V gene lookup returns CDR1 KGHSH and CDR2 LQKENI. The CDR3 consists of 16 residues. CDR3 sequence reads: CASSPKATFSGNTIYF.

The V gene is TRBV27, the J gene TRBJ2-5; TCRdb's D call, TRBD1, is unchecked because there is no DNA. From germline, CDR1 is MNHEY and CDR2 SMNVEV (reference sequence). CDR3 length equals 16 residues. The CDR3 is CASSPPGQPLKETQYF.

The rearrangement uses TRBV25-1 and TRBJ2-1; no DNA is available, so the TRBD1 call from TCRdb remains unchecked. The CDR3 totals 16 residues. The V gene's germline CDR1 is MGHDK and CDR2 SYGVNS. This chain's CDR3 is CASSATPGQFGNEQFF. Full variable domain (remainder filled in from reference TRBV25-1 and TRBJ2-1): EADIYQTPRYLVIGTGKKITLECSQTMGHDKMYWYQQDPGMELHLIHYSYGVNSTEKGDLSSESTVSRIRTEHFPLTLESARPSHTSQYLCASSATPGQFGNEQFFGPGTRLTVL.

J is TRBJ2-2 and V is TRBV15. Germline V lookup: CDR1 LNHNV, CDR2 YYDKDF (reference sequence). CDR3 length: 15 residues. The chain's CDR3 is CATSREGIRPGELFF.

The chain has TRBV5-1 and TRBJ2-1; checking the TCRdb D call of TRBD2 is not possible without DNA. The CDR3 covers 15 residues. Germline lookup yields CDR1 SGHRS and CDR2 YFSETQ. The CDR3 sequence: CASSFPSGSTDEQFF. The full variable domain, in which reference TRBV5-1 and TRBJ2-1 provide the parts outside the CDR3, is KAGVTQTPRYLIKTRGQQVTLSCSPISGHRSVSWYQQTPGQGLQFLFEYFSETQRNKGNFPGRFSGRQFSNSRSEMNVSTLELGDSALYLCASSFPSGSTDEQFFGPGTRLTVL.

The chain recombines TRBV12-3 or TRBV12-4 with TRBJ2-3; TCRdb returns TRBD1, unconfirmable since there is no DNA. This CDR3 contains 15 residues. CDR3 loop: CASSLDSGGRDTQYF.

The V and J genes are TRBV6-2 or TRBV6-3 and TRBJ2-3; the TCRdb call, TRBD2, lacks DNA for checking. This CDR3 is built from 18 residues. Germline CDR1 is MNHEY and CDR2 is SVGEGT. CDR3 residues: CASATIPGLAGEADTQYF.

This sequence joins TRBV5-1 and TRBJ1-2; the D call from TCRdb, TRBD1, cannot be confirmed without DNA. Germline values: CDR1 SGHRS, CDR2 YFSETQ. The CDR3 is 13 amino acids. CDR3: CASSLSRGDGYTF.

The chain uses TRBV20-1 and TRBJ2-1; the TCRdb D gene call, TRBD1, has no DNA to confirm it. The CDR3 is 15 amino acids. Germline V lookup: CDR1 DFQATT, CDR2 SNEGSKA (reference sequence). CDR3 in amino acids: CSAHSTAGTYNEQFF.

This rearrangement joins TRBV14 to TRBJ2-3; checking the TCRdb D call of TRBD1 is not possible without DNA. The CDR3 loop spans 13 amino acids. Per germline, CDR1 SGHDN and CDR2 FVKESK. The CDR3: CASSQDSGDTQYF.

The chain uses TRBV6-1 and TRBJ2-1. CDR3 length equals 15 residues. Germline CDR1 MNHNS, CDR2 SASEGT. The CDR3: CASSPQGSSYNEQFF.

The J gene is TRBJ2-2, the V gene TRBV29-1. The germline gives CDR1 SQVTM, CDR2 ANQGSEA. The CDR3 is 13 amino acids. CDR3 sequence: CSVRHGDTGELFF.

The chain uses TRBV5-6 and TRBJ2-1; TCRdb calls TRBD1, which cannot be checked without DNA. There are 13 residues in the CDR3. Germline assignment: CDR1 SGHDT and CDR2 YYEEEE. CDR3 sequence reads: CASSLLTGTAELF.

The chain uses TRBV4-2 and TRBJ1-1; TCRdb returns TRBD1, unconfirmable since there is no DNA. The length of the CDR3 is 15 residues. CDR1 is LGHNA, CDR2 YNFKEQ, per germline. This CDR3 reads CASSQIGQGGTEAFF.